A selection of T cell receptor beta chains follows, all from one sample in a study of control samples from healthy donors and cancer patients. Clones were read by immunoSEQ multiplex PCR, and TCRdb kept only the in-frame ones, dropping some. The sample has 130,000 or so clones, 89% seen once. Sequenced: PBMCs. The receptors stem from a man aged 45 to 65 with head and neck cancer. CDR3s include the opening cysteine and the closing phenylalanine or tryptophan. Each record gives: CDR3 protein, CDR3 DNA, V gene, clone size, J gene, D gene. The D gene is left open where the match is weak. Not all rows give a size; the values are once, few, many and, for expanded clones, a class.

CASRLYGVAGESGELFF	TGTGCCAGCAGATTATACGGGGTCGCGGGGGAGTCCGGGGAGCTGTTTTTT	TRBV27	.	TRBJ2-2	TRBD2
CASRPVLQPQHF	TGTGCCAGCAGACCAGTCCTCCAGCCCCAGCATTTT	TRBV28	.	TRBJ1-5	.
CASSPLSTDTQYF	TGTGCCAGCTCACCTCTTAGCACAGATACGCAGTATTTT	TRBV18	.	TRBJ2-3	.
CASSSGPLVEQYF	TGCGCCAGCAGCTCGGGACCTCTAGTTGAGCAGTACTTC	TRBV4-1	.	TRBJ2-7	.
CASSQGYEQYF	TGTGCCAGTAGTCAGGGGTACGAGCAGTACTTC	TRBV19	.	TRBJ2-7	.
CASSPGTGEYGYTF	TGTGCCAGCAGTCCCGGGACAGGGGAATACGGCTACACCTTC	TRBV6-2/TRBV6-3	.	TRBJ1-2	TRBD1
CASSPGQLYEQYF	TGTGCCAGCAGCCCAGGACAGCTCTACGAGCAGTACTTC	TRBV7-8	few	TRBJ2-7	.
CAISPTGTTGRELFF	TGTGCCATCAGTCCTACCGGGACTACCGGACGGGAGCTGTTTTTT	TRBV10-3	.	TRBJ2-2	TRBD2
CASSTGPLNEQFF	TGTGCCAGCAGCACCGGACCTCTCAATGAGCAGTTCTTC	TRBV11-2	.	TRBJ2-1	.
CASSLGMTSGGTDTQYF	TGCGCCAGCAGCTTGGGGATGACTAGCGGGGGAACAGATACGCAGTATTTT	TRBV5-1	once	TRBJ2-3	TRBD2
CASSVEGGGLYEQYF	TGTGCCAGCAGCGTAGAAGGCGGGGGTCTCTACGAGCAGTACTTC	TRBV9	.	TRBJ2-7	TRBD2
CASSLDRVSPLHF	TGCGCCAGCAGCTTGGACAGGGTTTCACCCCTCCACTTT	TRBV5-1	.	TRBJ1-6	.
CASSPSERQGIYNEQFF	TGTGCCAGCAGCCCCTCAGAACGGCAGGGAATCTACAATGAGCAGTTCTTC	TRBV5-4	.	TRBJ2-1	.
CASRDGGYEQYF	TGTGCCAGCAGGGACGGAGGTTACGAGCAGTACTTC	TRBV25-1	.	TRBJ2-7	.
CSGAGAPYGYTF	TGCAGCGGCGCAGGGGCGCCCTATGGCTACACCTTC	TRBV29-1	.	TRBJ1-2	.
CASSPPRFDGYNSPLHF	TGTGCCAGCAGTCCACCAAGGTTCGACGGCTATAATTCACCCCTCCACTTT	TRBV28	once	TRBJ1-6	.
CSAKPRETEAFF	TGCAGCGCTAAGCCCAGGGAGACTGAAGCTTTCTTT	TRBV29-1	once	TRBJ1-1	.
CASSLTWTGLGYEQYF	TGTGCCAGCAGCTTAACCTGGACAGGGTTGGGCTACGAGCAGTACTTC	TRBV7-2	.	TRBJ2-7	TRBD1
CASGGGEGQPQHF	TGTGCCAGCGGCGGGGGAGAGGGACAGCCCCAGCATTTT	TRBV2	.	TRBJ1-5	.
CASSSGLAGGAGELFF	TGTGCCAGCAGTTCGGGACTAGCGGGAGGGGCCGGGGAGCTGTTTTTT	TRBV27	.	TRBJ2-2	TRBD2
CASSPYNEQFF	TGTGCCAGCAGCCCGTACAATGAGCAGTTCTTC	TRBV7-8	.	TRBJ2-1	.
CASSPGASGGSSYNEQFF	TGTGCCAGCAGCCCCGGGGCTAGCGGGGGGAGCTCCTACAATGAGCAGTTCTTC	TRBV7-9	.	TRBJ2-1	TRBD2
CASSIEAGGYEQYF	TGTGCCAGTAGTATAGAGGCGGGAGGTTACGAGCAGTACTTC	TRBV19	.	TRBJ2-7	TRBD2
CASSQGPRETQYF	TGCGCCAGCAGCCAAGGCCCCAGGGAGACCCAGTACTTC	TRBV4-1	.	TRBJ2-5	.
CASSRQGSDDGYTF	TGCGCCAGCAGTAGACAGGGGAGCGACGATGGCTACACCTTC	TRBV5-1	.	TRBJ1-2	TRBD1
CASSFPQPQHF	TGTGCCAGCAGCTTCCCCCAGCCCCAGCATTTT	TRBV7-8	.	TRBJ1-5	.
CASSLGQNYGYTF	TGTGCCAGCAGTTTAGGACAGAACTATGGCTACACCTTC	TRBV27	.	TRBJ1-2	.
CASSPLTMGLNEKLFF	TGCGCCAGCAGCCCCCTGACCATGGGGCTTAATGAAAAACTGTTTTTT	TRBV5-1	.	TRBJ1-4	.
CASSLGQGEVGYTF	TGCGCCAGCAGCTTGGGACAGGGGGAAGTGGGCTACACCTTC	TRBV5-1	.	TRBJ1-2	TRBD1
CASSLAGQGWTEAFF	TGTGCCAGCAGCTTAGCGGGACAGGGATGGACTGAAGCTTTCTTT	TRBV7-6	once	TRBJ1-1	TRBD1
CASSRPAGTGTWGIYF	TGTGCCAGCAGCCGCCCGGCCGGGACAGGGACTTGGGGGATATATTTT	TRBV7-2	.	TRBJ1-3	TRBD1
CASSPPRGATNTGELFF	TGTGCCAGCAGTCCCCCCCGTGGCGCTACCAACACCGGGGAGCTGTTTTTT	TRBV28	.	TRBJ2-2	.